In its sample, the clone carrying this T cell receptor beta chain was seen a few times. As yet, its antigen is unknown. The data are from a study of T cell repertoires in cytomegalovirus infection. Overall study findings and caveats: Identification of carriers of CMV plus the relevant HLA was achieved through cumulative public TCR beta family frequency.

The CDR3 consists of 14 residues. Trimming pared 7 bases from V and 1 base from J, leaving 13 bases between. Germline CDR1 MDHEN, CDR2 SYDVKM. TCRdb fed the reads into MiXCR, producing one record per CDR3 protein. The profile shows 550,000 to 700,000 distinct CDR3 sequences, almost 40% of them singletons. The receptor was derived from a human donor in good health (CMV status not recorded). Some clones in this sample may be carry-over from other donors' samples. The source was cultured PBMCs, collected from culture after CMV antigen stimulation. The rearrangement links TRBV28 to TRBJ1-1; D gene unclear. For the CDR3, the DNA is TGTGCCAGCACCCCTTGGAGAAAGAACACTGAAGCTTTCTTT. Protein product: CASTPWRKNTEAFF.